Below, 12 T cell receptor beta chains from the same sample are listed, as sequenced in a study of shared clonotypes between healthy human individuals. Generated by immunoSEQ multiplex PCR, the TCRdb table keeps only in-frame clones and is missing some. The table records about 1.9 million clones, approximately 92% of them present only once. Naive CD8 cells comprised CD45RO-negative, CCR7-positively selected cells, excluding terminally differentiated effector memory CD45RA+ cells. The sequenced sample consisted of naive CD8+ T cells from PBMCs. These receptors all stem from a man younger than 35 in good health. Some clones in this sample may be carry-over from other donors' samples.

V and J are TRBV4-3 and TRBJ2-7; D might be TRBD2 (5 bases). Germline values: CDR1 LGHNA, CDR2 YSLEER. The CDR3 extends over 15 amino acids. V lost 0 bases and J lost 3, with 12 bases in between. The CDR3 region has the DNA TGCGCCAGCAGCCAAGACCCTAGCAGAAACTACGAGCAGTACTTC. This translates into CASSQDPSRNYEQYF.

V is TRBV9 and J is TRBJ2-1, with 11 bases fitting TRBD2. V lost 4 bases to trimming and J lost 4 bases; unmatched junction nucleotides: 16. Germline CDR1 is SGDLS and CDR2 is YYNGEE. The CDR3 is 19 residues long. CDR3 sequence: CASSPTSGSRGASYNEQFF. As DNA, the CDR3 is TGTGCCAGCAGCCCTACTAGCGGGAGCCGGGGGGCCTCTTACAATGAGCAGTTCTTC.

The rearrangement uses TRBV4-1 and TRBJ2-1; no definite D call. Germline V lookup: CDR1 MGHRA, CDR2 YSYEKL. The CDR3 has 13 amino acids. Trimming removed 3 bases from V and 5 bases from J, with 8 bases in between. This CDR3 reads CASSHRRDNEQFF. CDR3 nucleotide sequence: TGCGCCAGCAGCCACCGGAGAGACAATGAGCAGTTCTTC.

V is TRBV6-4 and J is TRBJ2-7; 14 bases line up with TRBD2. The V gene's germline CDR1 is MRHNA and CDR2 SNTAGT. This CDR3 comprises 16 residues. The V segment lost 6 bases and the J segment 5 bases; nucleotides outside the gene matches: 9. CDR3 DNA: TGTGCCAGCAGGGACGGGACTAGCGGGAGTATTGACGAGCAGTACTTC. It specifies CASRDGTSGSIDEQYF.

This sequence joins TRBV7-3 and TRBJ2-2; maybe TRBD2 (5 bases). V lost 0 bases to trimming and J lost 5 bases, with 10 bases between them. Germline V CDR1 and CDR2: SGHTA, FQGTGA. The CDR3 is 15 amino acids. The CDR3 region has the DNA TGTGCCAGCAGCTTAACGTCCGGGGAAACCGGGGAGCTGTTTTTT. Its translation is CASSLTSGETGELFF.

This clone was counted only a few times. The V call is TRBV20-1, the J call TRBJ1-5; the D is unclear. Per the germline V gene, CDR1 is DFQATT and CDR2 is SNEGSKA (reference sequence). This CDR3 has 11 amino acids. Trimming removed 2 bases from V and 6 bases from J, with 5 bases in between. DNA for the CDR3: TGCAGTGCTAGACATGGTCAGCCCCAGCATTTT. It yields the protein CSARHGQPQHF.

The chain links TRBV9 to TRBJ2-7; tentative D call: TRBD1 (6 bases). Germline CDR1 and CDR2: SGDLS and YYNGEE. The CDR3 is 13 residues long. Trimming pared 0 bases from V and 8 bases from J, leaving 12 bases between. The CDR3 is CASSVATGDKQYF. DNA of the CDR3: TGTGCCAGCAGCGTAGCTACCGGGGACAAGCAGTACTTC.

V usage is TRBV7-8 and J usage is TRBJ2-7; 7 nucleotides agree with TRBD1. Looked up from germline, CDR1 is SGHVS and CDR2 is FQNEAQ. V shed 5 bases, J shed 1 base, and the junction held 8 bases outside the gene matches. The CDR3 is 15 residues long. The CDR3 DNA sequence: TGTGCCAGCAGCCATCCCCCGACAGGGTCCTACGAGCAGTACTTC. Protein sequence: CASSHPPTGSYEQYF.

This chain uses TRBV7-6 with TRBJ2-7; D is perhaps TRBD1 (9 bases). This CDR3 has 16 amino acids. In germline, CDR1 is SGHVS, CDR2 FNYEAQ. V was cut by 5 bases and J by 2 bases, with 19 bases left in between. Written as DNA, the CDR3 is TGTGCCAGCAGCCTCGGGGGGGGACAGGGCGCCTACGAGCAGTACTTC. It encodes CASSLGGGQGAYEQYF.

The genes are TRBV15 and TRBJ2-3; the match to TRBD2 covers 7 bases. Germline CDR1 is LNHNV and CDR2 is YYDKDF (reference sequence). With V trimmed by 2 bases and J by 4 bases, 3 bases remained unmatched. CDR3 length: 14 residues. The CDR3 reads CATSRTGGSDTQYF. CDR3 nucleotides: TGTGCCACCAGCAGAACCGGGGGGTCAGATACGCAGTATTTT.

V usage is TRBV27 and J usage is TRBJ2-5; TRBD2 agrees at 7 bases. The CDR3 runs to 16 residues. The J segment lost 3 bases and the V segment lost 5 bases, leaving 12 bases of the junction unmatched. Germline-derived CDR1 and CDR2 are MNHEY and SMNVEV (reference sequence). CDR3 nucleotides: TGTGCCAGCAGTCCCGGGGGACTAAGAGGGAAAGAGACCCAGTACTTC. Protein: CASSPGGLRGKETQYF.

V usage is TRBV19 and J usage is TRBJ1-1; tentative D call: TRBD1 (5 bases). CDR3 length equals 19 residues. V lost 4 bases and J 0 bases, leaving 24 bases between the germline ends. Looked up from germline, CDR1 is LNHDA and CDR2 is SQIVND (reference sequence). CDR3 loop: CASSTVAGGGPSMNTEAFF. In DNA form, the CDR3 reads TGTGCCAGTAGTACAGTGGCCGGTGGGGGTCCCTCCATGAACACTGAAGCTTTCTTT.